The 23 T cell receptor beta chains in this list originate from one sample, sequenced in a study of T-cell memory formation after mild COVID-19. In TCRdb, the 5' RACE reads were re-called with MiXCR into one record per CDR3 protein. The data contain 500,000 to 600,000 distinct CDR3 sequences, roughly 18% of them singletons. The sequenced sample consisted of PBMCs or a T cell subset sorted from them (not recorded which). These receptors were collected from an adult woman who had mild COVID-19 (a few samples of this study predate the infection). Cell type and time point are not known.

This clonotype was picked up a small number of times. This chain joins TRBV7-9 and TRBJ2-7, with 14 bases identical to TRBD2. The CDR3 extends over 18 amino acids. The germline gives CDR1 SEHNR, CDR2 FQNEAQ (reference sequence). The J segment lost 3 bases and the V segment lost 1 base, leaving 8 bases of the junction unmatched. In nucleotides, the CDR3 is TGTGCCAGCAGCTTAGGACTAGCGGGAGGGCCAATTAACTACGAGCAGTACTTC. Encoded protein: CASSLGLAGGPINYEQYF.

The rearrangement uses TRBV2 and TRBJ2-5, with TRBD2 identical over 15 bases. With 6 bases clipped from V and 5 bases from J, the junction kept 4 bases outside the gene matches. The CDR3 is 15 residues long. Germline V gives CDR1 SNHLY, CDR2 FYNNEI. Here the CDR3 reads CASSRTSGGVETQYF. The CDR3 nucleotides are TGTGCCAGCAGCCGGACTAGCGGGGGGGTTGAGACCCAGTACTTC.

This clonotype occurred many times. CDR3: CASSYRQGRTEAFF. As DNA, the CDR3 is TGTGCCAGCAGTTACAGACAGGGAAGGACTGAAGCTTTCTTT. V usage is TRBV6-5 and J usage is TRBJ1-1; 7 positions agree with TRBD1. Unmatched junction bases numbered 5, after V lost 2 bases and J lost 5 bases. The CDR3 has 14 amino acids. Looked up from germline, CDR1 is MNHEY and CDR2 is SVGAGI.

This clonotype was picked up many times. The chain employs TRBV6-6 and TRBJ1-2; D might be TRBD1 (6 bases). The germline gives CDR1 MNHNY, CDR2 SVGAGI (reference sequence). V was trimmed by 0 bases and J by 2 bases, leaving 7 bases between them. CDR3 length: 14 amino acids. DNA of the CDR3: TGTGCCAGCAGTTACTCAGACAGGAACTATGGCTACACCTTC. Residues: CASSYSDRNYGYTF.

The rearrangement uses TRBV21-1 and TRBJ2-7; the D segment call TRBD2 is taken from the table without a DNA check. TRBV21-1 is a pseudogene locus. The CDR3 runs 14 residues. This CDR3 is CASSKVEDLYGGNF. CDR3 in DNA: TGTGCCAGCAGCAAAGTAGAGGACCTCTATGGCGGGAACTTC.

The table lists this clonotype with a few counts. V is TRBV6-6 and J is TRBJ2-3, with D possibly matching TRBD1 (5 bases). CDR1 is MNHNY, CDR2 SVGAGI, per germline (reference sequence). The V end was cut by 0 bases, the J end by 0 bases, with 7 bases between. This CDR3 comprises 15 residues. As DNA, the CDR3 is TGTGCCAGCAGTTACTCAGGGGTTAGCACAGATACGCAGTATTTT. Residues: CASSYSGVSTDTQYF.

The chain couples TRBV6-6 to TRBJ2-3; 9 bases are a match to TRBD1. J lost 6 bases, V lost 7 bases, and 11 bases had no gene match. This CDR3 has 15 amino acids. Per germline, CDR1 MNHNY and CDR2 SVGAGI (reference sequence). The CDR3 bases are TGTGCCAGCATCAAGGGACAGGGTCTTCTGGATACGCAGTATTTT. This encodes CASIKGQGLLDTQYF.

The table lists this clonotype with a few counts. V is TRBV3-1 and J is TRBJ2-5, with no clear D. The CDR3 totals 14 residues. V was cut by 4 bases and J by 4 bases, with 13 bases left in between. In germline, CDR1 is LGHDT, CDR2 YNNKEL (reference sequence). Written as DNA, the CDR3 is TGTGCCAGCAGCCTTCGGGCCGAGCGAGAGACCCAGTACTTC. Residues: CASSLRAERETQYF.

The V gene is TRBV5-1, the J gene TRBJ1-2, with 7 bases matching TRBD1. The germline V gene encodes CDR1 SGHRS and CDR2 YFSETQ. The CDR3 loop spans 14 amino acids. V gave up 4 bases and J gave up 4 bases; unmatched junction bases: 7. CDR3 amino acids: CASSIDRAVYGYTF. DNA for the CDR3: TGCGCCAGCAGCATCGACAGGGCGGTCTATGGCTACACCTTC.

V and J are TRBV6-5 and TRBJ1-2, with D possibly TRBD1 on 6 matching bases. The length of the CDR3 is 14 residues. Germline V CDR1 and CDR2: MNHEY, SVGAGI. V was pared by 6 bases and J by 6 bases, with 17 bases between. The DNA of the CDR3 is TGTGCCAGCAGACCGAACAGGGATGGTCATGGCTACACCTTC. It is translated as CASRPNRDGHGYTF.

This clonotype occurred a few times. The gene calls are TRBV24-1 and TRBJ2-2, with TRBD1 matching 8 bases. Germline V CDR1 and CDR2: KGHDR, SFDVKD. V shed 1 base and J 4 bases; nucleotides not matched to a gene: 13. The CDR3 covers 19 residues. The CDR3 DNA reads as TGTGCCACCAGTGATTTCAACACCCCGGGACAGGCCTCCACCGGGGAGCTGTTTTTT. Protein: CATSDFNTPGQASTGELFF.

This clonotype appeared a few times. This sequence joins TRBV6-5 and TRBJ2-7; D gene unclear. The germline CDR1 and CDR2 sequences are MNHEY and SVGAGI. V lost 0 bases and J lost 2, with 14 bases in between. This CDR3 is built from 16 residues. The CDR3, as DNA: TGTGCCAGCAGTTACTCCCTTCCGCAGGCCACCTACGAGCAGTACTTC. Residues: CASSYSLPQATYEQYF.

The chain joins TRBV12-3 or TRBV12-4 to TRBJ2-2, with TRBD2 identical over 12 bases. V was pared by 6 bases and J by 4 bases, with 6 bases of the junction left unmatched. The CDR3 runs to 16 residues. The CDR3 DNA is TGTGCCAGCAGCGTCCTAGCGGGAGGGACCACCGGGGAGCTGTTTTTT. Translation gives CASSVLAGGTTGELFF.

This sequence joins TRBV7-9 and TRBJ2-3; 11 bases map to TRBD2. With V trimmed by 4 bases and J by 3 bases, 9 bases remained unmatched. The germline gives CDR1 SEHNR, CDR2 FQNEAQ (reference sequence). CDR3 length: 17 amino acids. This CDR3 reads CASSSTPGTSGTDTQYF. The CDR3 region has the DNA TGTGCCAGCAGCTCCACCCCCGGGACTAGCGGAACAGATACGCAGTATTTT. Looking up the rest from reference TRBV7-9 and TRBJ2-3 gives the full variable domain: DTGVSQNPRHKITKRGQNVTFRCDPISEHNRLYWYRQTLGQGPEFLTYFQNEAQLEKSRLLSDRFSAERPKGSFSTLEIQRTEQGDSAMYLCASSSTPGTSGTDTQYFGPGTRLTVL.

The chain recombines TRBV19 with TRBJ1-1, with TRBD1 matching 10 bases. The CDR3 is 13 residues long. The germline gives CDR1 LNHDA, CDR2 SQIVND (reference sequence). The V segment lost 3 bases and the J segment 11 bases; nucleotides outside the gene matches: 6. For the CDR3, the DNA is TGTGCCAGTAGTATGGGACAGGGGCTGAGGGCTTTCTTT. Protein: CASSMGQGLRAFF.

J is TRBJ2-7 and V is TRBV15; 9 nucleotides line up with TRBD1. After removal of 3 bases from V and 2 bases from J, the junction contained 5 bases not matched to a gene. Per the germline V gene, CDR1 is LNHNV and CDR2 is YYDKDF (reference sequence). There are 15 residues in the CDR3. CDR3 sequence (DNA): TGTGCCACCAGCAGTCTGAGACAGGGGGCCTACGAGCAGTACTTC. Its translation is CATSSLRQGAYEQYF.

There are a few counts of this clonotype. This sequence joins TRBV14 and TRBJ2-5; a weak D match, TRBD1 (7 bases). V dropped 4 bases and J dropped 2 bases, with 14 bases sitting between them. The CDR3 has 15 amino acids. The germline V gene encodes CDR1 SGHDN and CDR2 FVKESK. CDR3 DNA sequence: TGTGCCAGCAGCCGGAGGGACAGTAAACAAGAGACCCAGTACTTC. Translating gives CASSRRDSKQETQYF.

This clonotype turned up a few times. The CDR3 loop is CASSQVKPYNEQFF. Here the CDR3 DNA reads TGTGCCAGCAGCCAAGTGAAACCATACAATGAGCAGTTCTTC. The chain links TRBV3-1 to TRBJ2-1; D is undetermined. This CDR3 comprises 14 residues. CDR1 LGHDT and CDR2 YNNKEL come from the germline V gene (reference sequence). V lost 1 base to trimming and J lost 4 bases, with 8 bases between them.

There are a few counts of this clonotype. The V call is TRBV12-3 or TRBV12-4, the J call TRBJ2-2, with D possibly TRBD2 on 5 matching bases. V was pared by 6 bases and J by 5 bases, with 19 bases between. CDR3 length: 16 amino acids. The CDR3 is CASSPLRRRLTGELFF. The CDR3 DNA reads as TGTGCCAGCAGCCCTTTACGGAGGCGTTTGACCGGGGAGCTGTTTTTT.

This sequence joins TRBV28 and TRBJ2-7; D is perhaps TRBD2 (6 bases). This CDR3 spans 14 amino acids. Trimming shortened V by 7 bases and J by 6 bases, and 19 bases separated the two germline ends. CDR1 and CDR2 from the germline V gene are MDHEN and SYDVKM. CDR3 coding DNA: TGTGCCAGCACCCCGACTGGGACTCCGGGCGAGCAGTACTTC. Translated: CASTPTGTPGEQYF.

This clonotype has just a few counts. The genes are TRBV24-1 and TRBJ2-1; the match to TRBD1 covers 8 bases. The CDR3 covers 18 residues. Germline CDR1 KGHDR, CDR2 SFDVKD. J was trimmed by 4 bases and V by 3 bases; bases with no gene match: 13. The CDR3 DNA reads as TGTGCCACCAGTGATCCCAGTTTCAGGGGGCTGCGGTACAATGAGCAGTTCTTC. Translating gives CATSDPSFRGLRYNEQFF.

The chain carries TRBV25-1 and TRBJ1-4, with a possible D match to TRBD1 (6 bases). The CDR3 has 14 amino acids. Germline loops: CDR1 MGHDK, CDR2 SYGVNS. V dropped 5 bases and J dropped 0 bases, with 7 bases sitting between them. Here the CDR3 DNA reads TGTGCCAGCAGTAGACAGGCAACTAATGAAAAACTGTTTTTT. Amino acid sequence: CASSRQATNEKLFF.

The rearrangement links TRBV10-3 to TRBJ2-7; no firm D call. The germline V gene encodes CDR1 ENHRY and CDR2 SYGVKD. This CDR3 spans 13 amino acids. V dropped 1 base and J dropped 5 bases, with 9 bases sitting between them. CDR3 coding DNA: TGTGCCATCAGTGAGTTAGGCCGGAACGAGCAGTACTTC. This sequence encodes CAISELGRNEQYF.